These 6 T cell receptor beta chains originate from one sample sequenced in a study of molecular identifiers for immune sequencing clone quantification. TCRdb passed the PCR reads through MiXCR, listing each CDR3 protein once. This table has hundreds of thousands of distinct CDR3 sequences, around a fifth appearing once. Material for sequencing was naive CD8+ T cells from blood, with Jurkat cell RNA spiked in. Subset defined: FACS-sorted CD8+CD4-CCR7+CD45RA+ naive T cells. Source of these receptors: a human donor in good health. Some libraries in this study had Jurkat cell RNA spiked in.

Details on this clonotype: With a much larger clone just one base away, this may be a read error. The rearrangement links TRBV30 to TRBJ2-7, with D unresolved. Per germline, CDR1 GTSNPN and CDR2 SVGIG (reference sequence). V was cut by 1 base and J by 6 bases, with 13 bases left in between. The CDR3 loop spans 13 amino acids. CDR3 nucleotides: TGTGCCTGGAGTGCTGTGAGGTACGCCGAGCAGTACTTC. This encodes CAWSAVRYAEQYF.

This clonotype was seen a handful of times. This rearrangement joins TRBV6-2 or TRBV6-3 to TRBJ2-7; TRBD2 aligns across 8 bases. The CDR3 runs to 15 residues. Germline V CDR1 and CDR2: MNHEY, SVGEGT. Unmatched junction bases numbered 11, after V lost 5 bases and J lost 5 bases. The CDR3 DNA sequence: TGTGCCAGCAGTGCCCCCGGACTAGCCGTCGACGAGCAGTACTTC. Translation gives CASSAPGLAVDEQYF.

This clonotype was seen many times. The genes are TRBV5-6 and TRBJ2-7, with D unresolved. CDR1 SGHDT and CDR2 YYEEEE come from the germline V gene. Trimming removed 1 base from V and 0 bases from J, with 8 bases in between. This CDR3 comprises 14 residues. The CDR3 protein is CASSLSGFSYEQYF. Here the CDR3 DNA reads TGTGCCAGCAGCTTGTCAGGCTTCTCCTACGAGCAGTACTTC.

There are many counts of this clonotype. This chain connects TRBV7-9 to TRBJ1-1; no clear D. The V and J ends lost 5 bases and 2 bases respectively, with 12 bases between them. The CDR3 consists of 14 residues. Germline values: CDR1 SEHNR, CDR2 FQNEAQ (reference sequence). The CDR3 bases are TGTGCCAGCAGCCGAAATTGGGTTAACACTGAAGCTTTCTTT. It is translated as CASSRNWVNTEAFF.

This clonotype occurred many times. The chain recombines TRBV11-2 with TRBJ2-3; the match to TRBD2 covers 12 bases. Trimming cost V 4 bases and J 0 bases; bases outside gene matches: 8. Germline CDR1 and CDR2: SGHAT and FQNNGV. This CDR3 contains 18 residues. CDR3 bases: TGTGCCAGCAGCTCCCGACTAGCGGGGGCCATAAGCACAGATACGCAGTATTTT. It codes for CASSSRLAGAISTDTQYF.

On this clonotype itself: Since a much larger clone is just one base distant, this may be a read error. V is TRBV24-1 and J is TRBJ2-2; a possible D gene is TRBD2 (5 bases). In germline, CDR1 is KGHDR, CDR2 SFDVKD. The CDR3 has 10 residues. CDR3 DNA sequence: TGTGCCACCGGATACGGGAAGCTGTTTTTT. Residues: CATGYGKLFF.